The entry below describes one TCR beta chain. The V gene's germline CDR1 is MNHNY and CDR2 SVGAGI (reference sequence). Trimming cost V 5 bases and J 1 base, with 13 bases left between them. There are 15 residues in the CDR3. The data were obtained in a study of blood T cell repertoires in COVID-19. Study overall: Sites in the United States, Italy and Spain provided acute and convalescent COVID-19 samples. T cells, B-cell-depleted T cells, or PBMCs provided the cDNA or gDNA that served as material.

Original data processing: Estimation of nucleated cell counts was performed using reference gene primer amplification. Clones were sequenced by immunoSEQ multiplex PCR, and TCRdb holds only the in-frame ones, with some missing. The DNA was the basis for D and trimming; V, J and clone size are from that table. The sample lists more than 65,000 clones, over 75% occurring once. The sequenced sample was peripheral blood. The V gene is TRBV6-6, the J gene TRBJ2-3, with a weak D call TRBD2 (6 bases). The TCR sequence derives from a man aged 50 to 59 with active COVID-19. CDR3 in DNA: TGTGCCAGCAGTAAACCGGGAGTGGGCACAGATACGCAGTATTTT. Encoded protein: CASSKPGVGTDTQYF.